Sequencing of this T cell receptor (beta chain) was carried out in a study of monozygotic twins with inflammatory bowel disease. Each UMI, carrying a 6-nucleotide sample barcode, came from template switching. From the 5' RACE reads, TCRdb lists one entry per CDR3 protein and no DNA. Its table records approximately 150,000 distinct CDR3 sequences. About this clonotype: The antigen is not known.

Study observations and caveats: Immunosuppressive treatments differing between patients may have added repertoire variability. Relative to healthy twins, IBD patients had fewer clonotypes in common with others, a gap that was especially apparent with disease activity. The authors found no support for a single strong IBD-associated signal or clonotype.

The CDR3 consists of 13 residues. Germline V gene sequence: CDR1 MNHEY, CDR2 SVGAGI. The chain uses TRBV6-5 and TRBJ1-1; the D gene TCRdb calls, TRBD1, cannot be checked with no DNA. The sequencing input was blood. This clonotype was obtained from a human donor with ulcerative colitis or Crohn's disease, or a healthy co-twin of an affected twin (not recorded which). This CDR3 reads CASSRTGRYGAFF.